This TCR beta chain derives from a study of T cell clonality in common variable immunodeficiency. Study findings and constraints: Shared TCRbeta clones were fewer between CVID subjects than controls. Common variable immunodeficiency TCR beta sequences reportedly had fewer deletions and N-nucleotide insertions. CVID subjects showed higher TCRbeta clonality than healthy controls.

This clone was counted at least ten times. The antigen remains undetermined. The observed sequence ends 3 residues before the CDR3 terminus, with the missing tail filled in from the germline J gene. Only in-frame clones appear in the TCRdb table, and some are missing; sequencing was by immunoSEQ multiplex PCR. Listed for the sample are some 60,000 clones, none seen a single time. Trimming at V came to 4 bases and at J to 1 base, leaving 3 bases not matched to a gene. The CDR3 is 15 residues long. Germline loops: CDR1 SGHRS, CDR2 YFSETQ. The receptor was isolated from a person aged 18 to 70 in good health. V gene TRBV5-1 combines with J gene TRBJ2-2; 8 positions agree with TRBD1. The sequenced sample was peripheral blood mononuclear cells. The sequenced part of the CDR3 DNA is TGCGCCAGCAGCCGGGGACAGGAGAACACCGGGGAG. Residues: CASSRGQENTGE. The whole CDR3 protein is CASSRGQENTGELFF.